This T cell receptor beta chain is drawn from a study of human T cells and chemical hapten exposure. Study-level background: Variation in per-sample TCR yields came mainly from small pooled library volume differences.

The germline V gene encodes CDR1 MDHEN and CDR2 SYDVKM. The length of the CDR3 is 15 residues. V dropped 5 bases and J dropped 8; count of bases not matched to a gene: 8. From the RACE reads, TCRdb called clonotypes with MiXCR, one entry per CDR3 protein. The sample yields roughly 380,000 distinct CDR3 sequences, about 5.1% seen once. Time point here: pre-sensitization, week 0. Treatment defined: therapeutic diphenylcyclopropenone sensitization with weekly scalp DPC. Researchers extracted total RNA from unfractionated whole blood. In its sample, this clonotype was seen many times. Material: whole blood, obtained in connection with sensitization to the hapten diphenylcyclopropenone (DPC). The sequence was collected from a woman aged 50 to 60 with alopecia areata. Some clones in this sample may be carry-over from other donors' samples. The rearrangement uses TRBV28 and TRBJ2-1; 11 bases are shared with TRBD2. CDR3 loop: CASSPPSGRTDEQFF. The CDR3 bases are TGTGCCAGCAGTCCTCCTAGCGGGAGGACCGATGAGCAGTTCTTC. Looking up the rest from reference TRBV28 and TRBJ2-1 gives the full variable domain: DVKVTQSSRYLVKRTGEKVFLECVQDMDHENMFWYRQDPGLGLRLIYFSYDVKMKEKGDIPEGYSVSREKKERFSLILESASTNQTSMYLCASSPPSGRTDEQFFGPGTRLTVL.